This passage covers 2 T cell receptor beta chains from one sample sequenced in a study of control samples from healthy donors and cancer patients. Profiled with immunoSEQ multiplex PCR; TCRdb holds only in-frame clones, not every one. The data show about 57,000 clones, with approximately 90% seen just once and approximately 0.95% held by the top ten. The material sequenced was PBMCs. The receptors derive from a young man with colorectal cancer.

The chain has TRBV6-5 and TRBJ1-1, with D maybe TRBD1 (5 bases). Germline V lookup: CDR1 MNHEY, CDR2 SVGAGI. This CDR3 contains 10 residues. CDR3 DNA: TGTCCCGAACCCAGCAGGGCTGCTTTCTTT. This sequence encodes CPEPSRAAFF.

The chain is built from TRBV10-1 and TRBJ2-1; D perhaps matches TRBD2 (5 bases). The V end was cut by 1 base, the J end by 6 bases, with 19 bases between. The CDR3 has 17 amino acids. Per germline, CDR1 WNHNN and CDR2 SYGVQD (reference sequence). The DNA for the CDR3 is TGCGCCAGCAGTGAGTGGAGGAGGCCCTCGGTACCCAATGAGCAGTTCTTC. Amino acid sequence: CASSEWRRPSVPNEQFF.